These 8 T cell receptor beta chains share one sample of origin, sequenced in a study of Ad26.COV2.S vaccination and SARS-CoV-2 variants. Treatment meaning: about 20 received Ad26.COV2.S at low or high dose, single or two shots; about 5 received placebo; per-sample allocation not given. Day 63 after the first injection of vaccine or placebo was the sampling time. Only in-frame clones appear in the TCRdb table, and some are missing; sequencing was by immunoSEQ multiplex PCR. The sample comprises 240,000 or so clones, 70% to 90% of which are singletons, and roughly a tenth rests with the top ten. The source was peripheral blood, collected in a trial of Ad26.COV2.S vaccine versus placebo. The receptors here all came from a person aged 18-65 years who received the Ad26.COV2.S COVID-19 vaccine or a placebo.

The rearrangement joins TRBV9 to TRBJ2-3, with a weak D call TRBD1 (5 bases). V lost 7 bases, J lost 0 bases, and 15 bases lay in between. The CDR3 has 15 amino acids. Germline V gene sequence: CDR1 SGDLS, CDR2 YYNGEE. CDR3 sequence (DNA): TGTGCCAGCGCGCAGGGTGCGCCTAGCACAGATACGCAGTATTTT. Protein: CASAQGAPSTDTQYF.

The chain uses TRBV27 and TRBJ2-2; D remains ambiguous. The CDR3 consists of 15 residues. V was clipped by 6 bases and J by 0 bases, with 11 bases between them. Germline CDR1 is MNHEY and CDR2 is SMNVEV (reference sequence). CDR3 nucleotides: TGTGCCAGCAGGTCGGTCGGCCCGAACACCGGGGAGCTGTTTTTT. It specifies CASRSVGPNTGELFF.

The J gene is TRBJ2-1, the V gene TRBV27; D gene uncertain. The CDR3 is 13 residues long. Looked up from germline, CDR1 is MNHEY and CDR2 is SMNVEV (reference sequence). Trimming stripped 6 bases from V and 8 bases from J, with 14 bases between. CDR3 in DNA: TGTGCCAGCAGGGGCTTTCTTGAGGATGAGCAGTTCTTC. It yields the protein CASRGFLEDEQFF.

As to this clone: Other DNA sequences in this specimen translate into the identical CDR3. The chain uses TRBV25-1 and TRBJ1-3; 9 bases are a match to TRBD1. CDR1 and CDR2 (germline): MGHDK, SYGVNS. The CDR3 covers 16 residues. V shed 2 bases, J shed 2 bases, and the junction held 4 bases outside the gene matches. The DNA for the CDR3 is TGTGCCAGCAGTGAACTGGACAGGGGAGCTGGAAACACCATATATTTT. Residues: CASSELDRGAGNTIYF.

The V call is TRBV5-4, the J call TRBJ2-7; unclear D gene. V gave up 10 bases and J gave up 0 bases, with 8 bases separating them. The CDR3 is 11 amino acids. CDR1 is SGHNT and CDR2 is YYREEE in the germline V gene (reference sequence). The CDR3 is CAPPGSYEQYF. CDR3 nucleotide sequence: TGTGCCCCACCAGGCTCCTACGAGCAGTACTTC. The full variable domain, with the rest looked up from reference TRBV5-4 and TRBJ2-7, is ETGVTQSPTHLIKTRGQQVTLRCSSQSGHNTVSWYQQALGQGPQFIFQYYREEENGRGNFPPRFSGLQFPNYSSELNVNALELDDSALYLCAPPGSYEQYFGPGTRLTVT.

This chain uses TRBV4-2 with TRBJ1-5, with 9 nucleotides matching TRBD1. This CDR3 has 14 residues. The V segment lost 1 base and the J segment 6 bases; nucleotides outside the gene matches: 1. From germline, CDR1 is LGHNA and CDR2 YNFKEQ. CDR3 loop: CASSQGTGVQPQHF. In DNA, the CDR3 is TGTGCCAGCAGCCAAGGGACAGGGGTTCAGCCCCAGCATTTT.

The chain links TRBV11-2 to TRBJ1-1; D unclear. CDR1 is SGHAT and CDR2 is FQNNGV in the germline V gene. Trimming took off 7 bases at V and 5 bases at J, with 17 bases between the two ends. There are 14 residues in the CDR3. Here the CDR3 DNA reads TGTGCCAGCACCGTCTCCGGGTCGGGAACTGAAGCTTTCTTT. Encoded protein: CASTVSGSGTEAFF. Combining the CDR3 with reference TRBV11-2 and TRBJ1-1 gives the whole variable domain EAGVAQSPRYKIIEKRQSVAFWCNPISGHATLYWYQQILGQGPKLLIQFQNNGVVDDSQLPKDRFSAERLKGVDSTLKIQPAKLEDSAVYLCASTVSGSGTEAFFGQGTRLTVV.

This chain links TRBV3-1 (or the pseudogene TRBV3-2) with TRBJ2-7; D not resolved. Trimming pared 3 bases from V and 2 bases from J, leaving 11 bases between. CDR1 is LGHDT, CDR2 YNNKEL, per germline (reference sequence). CDR3 size: 14 residues. The CDR3 sequence is CASSHGPLTYEQYF. Written as DNA, the CDR3 is TGTGCCAGCAGCCACGGACCGTTGACCTACGAGCAGTACTTC.